A single sample gave rise to the 8 T cell receptor beta chains below, sequenced in a study of CD8 T cells in ankylosing spondylitis. General observations from the study: Blood from ankylosing spondylitis patients appeared to carry a characteristic eight-variant TCR beta motif.

Their specific antigens are unknown. TCRdb analysed the 5' RACE reads with MiXCR anew, one entry per CDR3 protein. The table records some 400,000 distinct CDR3 sequences, 20% to 25% of them present only once. The sequenced sample consisted of blood, either unsorted or a sorted T cell fraction (not recorded which). The receptors come from a male donor with ankylosing spondylitis.

This clonotype occurred a few times. The chain is built from TRBV28 and TRBJ2-7, with TRBD1 as a possible D gene (5 bases). CDR1 is MDHEN, CDR2 SYDVKM, per germline. Trimming took 6 bases from V and 2 from J, leaving 17 bases between them. The CDR3 spans 15 residues. CDR3 DNA sequence: TGTGCCAGCAGCTACGACAGCCTAAGAGCCTACGAGCAGTACTTC. The encoded protein is CASSYDSLRAYEQYF.

This clonotype was counted between two and nine times. This chain connects TRBV28 to TRBJ1-5; D unresolved. The V gene lost 5 bases and the J gene lost 2 bases, with 10 bases spanning the gap. Per germline, CDR1 MDHEN and CDR2 SYDVKM. The CDR3 loop spans 14 amino acids. The CDR3 is CASSNTLGNQPQHF. The CDR3 nucleotides read TGTGCCAGCAGTAACACTTTGGGCAATCAGCCCCAGCATTTT. Full variable domain (missing parts from reference TRBV28 and TRBJ1-5): DVKVTQSSRYLVKRTGEKVFLECVQDMDHENMFWYRQDPGLGLRLIYFSYDVKMKEKGDIPEGYSVSREKKERFSLILESASTNQTSMYLCASSNTLGNQPQHFGDGTRLSIL.

The sample holds a few counts of this clonotype. The V and J genes are TRBV20-1 and TRBJ2-1; 8 bases are shared with TRBD2. With V trimmed by 3 bases and J by 6 bases, 13 bases remained unmatched. The CDR3 is 16 amino acids. Looked up from germline, CDR1 is DFQATT and CDR2 is SNEGSKA (reference sequence). CDR3 in DNA: TGCAGTGCTAGGCTACATATAGCGGGACTCCTCAATGAGCAGTTCTTC. Its translation: CSARLHIAGLLNEQFF.

The rearrangement uses TRBV5-1 and TRBJ2-5, with D maybe TRBD2 (6 bases). CDR3 length: 14 amino acids. Germline V gene lookup returns CDR1 SGHRS and CDR2 YFSETQ. Trimming removed 1 base at V and 3 bases at J, with 10 bases between. CDR3 coding DNA: TGCGCCAGCAGCTTGCGGAGGGTCGAAGAGACCCAGTACTTC. Amino acids: CASSLRRVEETQYF.

The V gene is TRBV7-9, the J gene TRBJ1-2, with D uncertain. Per germline, CDR1 SEHNR and CDR2 FQNEAQ (reference sequence). Trimming removed 5 bases from V and 5 bases from J, with 18 bases in between. This CDR3 is built from 15 residues. The CDR3 DNA reads TGTGCCAGCAGCGGAGATCGGACGGGTCGATATGGCTACACCTTC. Encoded protein: CASSGDRTGRYGYTF.

J is TRBJ2-1 and V is TRBV11-1, with TRBD2 matching over 13 bases. V lost 1 base, J lost 0 bases, and 12 bases stayed unmatched. Germline V gene sequence: CDR1 SGHAT, CDR2 FQDESV (reference sequence). CDR3 length: 21 amino acids. The CDR3 sequence is CASSLGSIKGLAGYSYNEQFF. Written as DNA, the CDR3 is TGTGCCAGCAGCTTAGGGAGTATAAAGGGACTAGCGGGATACTCCTACAATGAGCAGTTCTTC.

The rearrangement links TRBV7-2 to TRBJ2-5; D may be TRBD1 or TRBD2 (6 bases each). Germline V gives CDR1 SGHTA, CDR2 FQGNSA. V gave up 2 bases and J gave up 1 base, with 11 bases separating them. CDR3 length: 15 amino acids. Here the CDR3 reads CASSLRRGIQETQYF. CDR3 nucleotides: TGTGCCAGCAGCTTAAGGAGGGGGATCCAAGAGACCCAGTACTTC.

This clonotype turned up a few times. The chain joins TRBV20-1 to TRBJ2-5; D possibly corresponds to TRBD1 (5 bases). The CDR3 has 12 residues. V lost 5 bases and J lost 2, with 9 bases in between. Germline V gives CDR1 DFQATT, CDR2 SNEGSKA (reference sequence). CDR3 coding DNA: TGCAGTGCTGGAAGACAGCAAGAGACCCAGTACTTC. It is translated as CSAGRQQETQYF.